The sample holds one count of the clone carrying this T cell receptor (beta chain). This sample is part of a study of control samples from healthy donors and cancer patients. Produced via immunoSEQ multiplex PCR; TCRdb's table is partial and in-frame only. In the table there are about 120,000 clones, roughly 89% of which are singletons. V gave up 8 bases and J gave up 1 base, with 14 bases separating them. From germline, CDR1 is MNHEY and CDR2 SVGAGI. CDR3 length equals 14 residues. The origin of this receptor is a man aged 30 to 39 in good health. The specimen sequenced was blood. The chain joins TRBV6-5 to TRBJ1-1; D not resolved. DNA for the CDR3: TGTGCCAGCTCCACCGGTGCTGGGAACACTGAAGCTTTCTTT. It translates to CASSTGAGNTEAFF.